This T cell receptor (beta chain) is from a study of blood T cell repertoires in COVID-19. Turning to the study itself: The cDNA or gDNA used as material had been derived from T cells, B-cell-depleted T cells, or PBMCs.

Study members were between about 18 and 100 years old and lived in over 20 US regions. Recovery among Cohort 3 donors was established by two negative PCRs, clearance, or symptom resolution. Original methodology: Nucleated cell counts were estimated from reference gene primer amplification. Generated by immunoSEQ multiplex PCR, the TCRdb table keeps only in-frame clones and is missing some. The V and J calls and clone size come from that table; D and trimming were worked out from the DNA. Of some 300,000 clones in the sample, roughly 90% were seen once. There are 18 residues in the CDR3. J lost 2 bases, V lost 3 bases, and 8 bases had no gene match. Per the germline V gene, CDR1 is LNHNV and CDR2 is YYDKDF (reference sequence).

The sequenced sample consisted of PBMCs or T cells enriched from blood (not recorded which). The TCR originated in a woman aged 25 to 39 who had recovered from COVID-19. The chain couples TRBV15 to TRBJ2-5, with 14 bases that match TRBD2. The CDR3 DNA follows: TGTGCCACCAGCAGTTCCGGGACTAGCGGGAGTTGGCAAGAGACCCAGTACTTC. This translates into CATSSSGTSGSWQETQYF.